This T cell receptor (beta chain) derives from a study of blood T cell repertoires in COVID-19. In the original processing: Amplification with reference gene primers provided the estimates of nucleated cell counts. Assay: immunoSEQ multiplex PCR; the TCRdb copy retains only in-frame clones and omits some. The V and J calls and the clone size are those of that table, but D and trimming were determined from the DNA. The repertoire holds about 420,000 clones, roughly 90% seen once, with 0.8% to 1% in the top ten. Germline-derived CDR1 and CDR2 are SGHRS and YFSETQ. With 2 bases clipped from V and 8 bases from J, the junction kept 5 bases outside the gene matches. This CDR3 is 14 amino acids long. The table lists this clone with a few counts. This sample includes further DNA sequences coding for the same CDR3.

The sample taken for sequencing was peripheral blood. The V and J genes are TRBV5-1 and TRBJ1-4; 8 bases are shared with TRBD1. This clonotype was sampled from a man between 18 and 29 years old with COVID-19, enrolled during active disease. The DNA of the CDR3 is TGCGCCAGCAGCTTTGGACAGGGTAACGAAAAACTGTTTTTT. This translates into CASSFGQGNEKLFF.